Detailed here is one T cell receptor (beta chain). Its antigen remains unidentified. This sample was taken from a study of T cell repertoires in cytomegalovirus infection. In the study overall: Public TCR beta signatures marked donors with CMV infection and the matching HLA. Study results and limitations: Across the ex vivo response, the dominant clonotypes were HLA-C-restricted CMV-specific TCR beta clonotypes. Public TCR beta family frequency separated CMV-and-HLA carriers, including in an independent cohort.

Germline V lookup: CDR1 SGHAT, CDR2 FQNNGV. This CDR3 has 13 residues. V lost 8 bases to trimming and J lost 6 bases, with 11 bases between them. TCRdb processed the reads anew with MiXCR; each CDR3 protein has one entry. The repertoire holds roughly 230,000 distinct CDR3 sequences, with around an eighth as singletons. Sample: PBMCs. The V call is TRBV11-2, the J call TRBJ1-6; tentative D call: TRBD1 (5 bases). This receptor was taken from a human donor in good health (CMV status not recorded). Some clones in this sample may be carry-over from other donors' samples. The CDR3 sequence: CASAEGRNSPLHF. Here the CDR3 DNA reads TGTGCCAGCGCTGAGGGGCGTAATTCACCCCTCCACTTT.